This T cell receptor (beta chain) was observed in a study of blood T cell repertoires in COVID-19. Whole-study context: Acute and convalescent COVID-19 samples came from the United States, Italy and Spain.

This table comes from immunoSEQ multiplex PCR, and its TCRdb copy is limited to in-frame clones, with some not included. The sample lists 120,000 to 150,000 clones; 65% to 90% were seen once. Germline CDR1 is MNHEY and CDR2 is SVGAGI. This CDR3 comprises 13 residues. With 1 base removed from V and 10 bases from J, the gap between germline ends came to 11 bases. A single count supports this clone. The receptor was isolated from a man in his forties or fifties with acute or convalescent COVID-19. The rearrangement links TRBV6-5 to TRBJ1-5; D is uncertain. Sequenced sample: peripheral blood. The CDR3 DNA reads TGTGCCAGCAGTTACTTCCCCCAGGAACCCCAGCATTTT. Its translation is CASSYFPQEPQHF.